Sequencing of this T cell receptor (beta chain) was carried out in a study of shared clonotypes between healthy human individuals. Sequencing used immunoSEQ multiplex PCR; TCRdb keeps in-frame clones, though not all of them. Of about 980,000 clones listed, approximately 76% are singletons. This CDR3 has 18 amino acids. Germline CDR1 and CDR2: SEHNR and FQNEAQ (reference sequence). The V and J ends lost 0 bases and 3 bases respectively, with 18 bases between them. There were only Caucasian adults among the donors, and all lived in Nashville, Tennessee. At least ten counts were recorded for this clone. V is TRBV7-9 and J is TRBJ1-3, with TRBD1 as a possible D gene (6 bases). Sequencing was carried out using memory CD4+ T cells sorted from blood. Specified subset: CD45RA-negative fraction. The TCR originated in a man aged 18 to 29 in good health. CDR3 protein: CASSLAALQGSNGNTIYF. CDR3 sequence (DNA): TGTGCCAGCAGCTTAGCTGCATTACAGGGATCAAATGGAAACACCATATATTTT.